This TCR beta chain emerged from a study of shared clonotypes between healthy human individuals. Deep was the level used in running the assay. Sorted subsets were amplified in replicate PCRs using 200 ng DNA, approximately 30,000 T cell genomes. TCRdb's copy holds only in-frame clones and misses some; the assay was immunoSEQ multiplex PCR. Counted here are around 2,100,000 clones, about 95% occurring once; the ten biggest clones make up approximately 1%. CD45RO-negative cells were positively selected for CCR7, leaving out terminally differentiated effector memory CD45RA+ cells. Trimming removed 3 bases at V and 3 bases at J, with 8 bases between. Looked up from germline, CDR1 is SNHLY and CDR2 is FYNNEI. CDR3 length: 14 residues. The study, taken as a whole, reports: Across a few donors, naive CD4 shared around 5.1%, naive CD8 over 3%, memory CD4 roughly 2.4%, memory CD8 over 0.3%.

A word on this clone: The antigen is not known.

The V gene is TRBV2, the J gene TRBJ1-4; D perhaps matches TRBD1 (5 bases). Sequences were obtained from naive CD8+ T cells sorted from blood. The TCR sequence derives from a man aged 18 to 30 in good health. CDR3 coding DNA: TGTGCCAGCAGTGACAGGGCGGCTAATGAAAAACTGTTTTTT. The encoded protein is CASSDRAANEKLFF.